The rows below give T cell receptor beta chains drawn from one sample of a study of CD8+ T cells in alopecia areata. TCRdb's copy holds only in-frame clones and misses some; the assay was immunoSEQ multiplex PCR. Among 8,000 or so clones listed, about two thirds were seen once. Material: CD4+ Tregs sorted from blood. These receptor sequences come from a human donor with alopecia areata. CDR3s include the opening cysteine and the closing phenylalanine or tryptophan. The D gene is left open where the match is weak. The size of a clone is reported for some rows only, either as once, few or many, or as a class for expanded clones.

CDR3,DNA,V,size,J,D
CASSSTVNTEAFF,TGCGCCAGCAGCTCAACAGTGAACACTGAAGCTTTCTTT,TRBV5-1,NA,TRBJ1-1,NA
CASSALAGNLAGELFF,TGTGCCAGCTCAGCGCTAGCGGGGAACTTGGCCGGGGAGCTGTTTTTT,TRBV18,NA,TRBJ2-2,TRBD2
CASSARQRGGEQYF,TGTGCCAGCAGTGCAAGGCAACGGGGTGGCGAGCAGTACTTC,TRBV6-5,once,TRBJ2-7,NA
CASSGQGAVFFHEQCF,TGTGCCAGCAGTGGACAGGGGGCGGTATTTTTCCACGAGCAGTGCTTC,TRBV2,NA,TRBJ2-7,TRBD1
CASSLAPSQPQHF,TGTGCCAGCAGCTTAGCGCCCAGTCAGCCCCAGCATTTT,TRBV7-2,few,TRBJ1-5,NA
CASSVATGRTYEQYF,TGTGCCAGCAGTGTGGCTACGGGAAGGACCTACGAGCAGTACTTC,TRBV2,NA,TRBJ2-7,NA
CASRTGTSGRAYNEQFF,TGTGCCAGCAGAACCGGGACTAGCGGGAGGGCCTACAATGAGCAGTTCTTC,TRBV11-2,few,TRBJ2-1,TRBD2
CASIIAGGNRNEQFF,TGTGCCAGCATAATAGCGGGAGGGAATCGTAATGAGCAGTTCTTC,TRBV7-9,NA,TRBJ2-1,TRBD2
CASSLSLQGSGYTF,TGTGCCAGCAGTTTATCTCTCCAGGGTAGCGGCTACACCTTC,TRBV28,once,TRBJ1-2,NA
CASSPEWWVSTDTQYF,TGTGCCAGCTCCCCCGAGTGGTGGGTGAGCACAGATACGCAGTATTTT,TRBV2,NA,TRBJ2-3,NA
CASSLVVDTQYF,TGCGCCAGCAGCTTGGTTGTAGATACGCAGTATTTT,TRBV5-1,NA,TRBJ2-3,NA
CASSPIKGRGNTEAFF,TGTGCCAGCTCACCAATAAAGGGGAGAGGGAACACTGAAGCTTTCTTT,TRBV18,NA,TRBJ1-1,NA
CASSPPGYEQYF,TGTGCCAGCTCACCACCGGGCTACGAGCAGTACTTC,TRBV18,NA,TRBJ2-7,NA
CASSRSQGSAYNEQFF,TGTGCCAGCAGCCGATCGCAGGGGAGTGCCTACAATGAGCAGTTCTTC,TRBV4-2,once,TRBJ2-1,NA
CAWSVRRLVRRRTIYF,TGTGCCTGGAGTGTACGACGGCTCGTAAGGCGTAGGACCATATATTTT,TRBV30,NA,TRBJ1-3,NA
CASSTKMGAVTQYF,TGTGCCAGTAGTACAAAGATGGGTGCGGTGACCCAGTACTTC,TRBV19,NA,TRBJ2-5,NA
CASSFYSGGQETQYF,TGTGCCAGCAGCTTTTATAGCGGGGGCCAAGAGACCCAGTACTTC,TRBV7-2,few,TRBJ2-5,TRBD2